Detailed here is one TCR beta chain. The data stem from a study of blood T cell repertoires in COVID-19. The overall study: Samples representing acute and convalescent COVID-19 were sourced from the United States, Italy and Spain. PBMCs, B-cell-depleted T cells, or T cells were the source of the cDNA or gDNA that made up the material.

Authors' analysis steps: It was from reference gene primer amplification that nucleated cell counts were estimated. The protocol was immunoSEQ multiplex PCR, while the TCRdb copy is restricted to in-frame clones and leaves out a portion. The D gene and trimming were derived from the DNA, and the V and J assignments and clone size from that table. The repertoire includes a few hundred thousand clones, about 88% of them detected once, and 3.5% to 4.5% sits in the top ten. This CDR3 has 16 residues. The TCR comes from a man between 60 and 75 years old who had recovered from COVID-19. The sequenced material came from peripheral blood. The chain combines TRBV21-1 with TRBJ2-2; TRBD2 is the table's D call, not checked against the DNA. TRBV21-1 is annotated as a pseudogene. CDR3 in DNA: TGTGCCAGCAGGAAAGGGGAGTCCAGGAACACCGGGGAGCTGTTTTTT. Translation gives CASRKGESRNTGELFF.